This T cell receptor beta chain was identified in a study of CD8+CD57+ T cells in acquired aplastic anemia. Overall study: When averaged, DNA from sorted CD4+ and CD8+ cells came to approximately 3.2 ug. Study-wide points: Roughly 27 shared CD8+ CDR3s appeared highly expressed within patients' immunodominant clones.

CDR3 length: 16 residues. Per germline, CDR1 SGHRS and CDR2 YFSETQ. V was shortened by 3 bases and J by 9 bases, with 19 bases between the two germline ends. This clonotype was found many times. No antigen is known for it. For CDR3 and TCR beta VDJ profiling, genomic DNA was the template used. TCRdb analysed the reads with MiXCR anew, one entry per CDR3 protein. In the table there are some 280,000 distinct CDR3 sequences, around three fifths of which are singletons. The TCR sequence derives from a human donor with severe aplastic anemia or a healthy control (not recorded which). The rearrangement uses TRBV5-1 and TRBJ1-6; D call uncertain. What was sequenced was sorted CD4+, CD8+, or CD8+CD57+ T cells (not recorded which) from PBMCs. CDR3: CASSSMGAGSVSPLHF. The CDR3 nucleotides are TGCGCCAGCAGCTCGATGGGTGCGGGGTCCGTTTCACCCCTCCACTTT. Combining the CDR3 with reference TRBV5-1 and TRBJ1-6 gives the whole variable domain KAGVTQTPRYLIKTRGQQVTLSCSPISGHRSVSWYQQTPGQGLQFLFEYFSETQRNKGNFPGRFSGRQFSNSRSEMNVSTLELGDSALYLCASSSMGAGSVSPLHFGNGTRLTVT.